Listed below are T cell receptor beta chains from one sample, sequenced in a study of PD-L1 blockade in urothelial cancer. Here immunoSEQ multiplex PCR was the method, and the copy in TCRdb shows in-frame clones only, minus some. The data show about 40,000 clones, approximately 80% seen once. Sequencing was performed on PBMCs, taken around atezolizumab (anti-PD-L1) treatment. Receptor source: a man in his forties with urothelial cancer. Each CDR3 is given with its conserved first and last residue. A D gene is named only where the DNA matches it firmly. Only some rows state a clone size, as once, few, many or a class for expanded clones.

abundance: -
v_gene: TRBV7-9
d_gene: TRBD2
j_gene: TRBJ2-1
CDR3aa: CASSHRGTSMNEQFF
CDR3nt: TGTGCCAGCAGTCATAGAGGGACTAGCATGAATGAGCAGTTCTTC

abundance: -
v_gene: TRBV19
d_gene: TRBD1
j_gene: TRBJ1-4
CDR3aa: CASSIGPGTDVMFRLKLFF
CDR3nt: TGTGCCAGTAGTATAGGACCCGGGACAGACGTAATGTTCCGATTGAAACTGTTTTTT

abundance: -
v_gene: TRBV28
d_gene: TRBD2
j_gene: TRBJ2-5
CDR3aa: CASSLAGGGSQETQYF
CDR3nt: TGTGCCAGCAGTCTAGCGGGAGGGGGGAGTCAAGAGACCCAGTACTTC

abundance: -
v_gene: TRBV10-3
d_gene: TRBD1
j_gene: TRBJ1-1
CDR3aa: CAISELGTVLSTEAFF
CDR3nt: TGTGCCATCAGTGAGTTGGGGACAGTCCTATCCACTGAAGCTTTCTTT

abundance: -
v_gene: TRBV29-1
d_gene: -
j_gene: TRBJ1-1
CDR3aa: CSVDEGGTEAFF
CDR3nt: TGCAGCGTTGATGAGGGAGGCACTGAAGCTTTCTTT

abundance: few
v_gene: TRBV4-1
d_gene: TRBD1
j_gene: TRBJ1-1
CDR3aa: CASSQDGTDELNTEAFF
CDR3nt: TGCGCCAGCAGCCAAGATGGGACAGATGAATTGAACACTGAAGCTTTCTTT

abundance: -
v_gene: TRBV6-5
d_gene: -
j_gene: TRBJ1-1
CDR3aa: CASSSRQGIWAFF
CDR3nt: TGTGCCAGCAGTTCAAGGCAGGGAATCTGGGCTTTCTTT

abundance: -
v_gene: TRBV5-4
d_gene: -
j_gene: TRBJ2-1
CDR3aa: CASSFRGGYEQFF
CDR3nt: TGTGCCAGCAGCTTCAGAGGAGGGTATGAGCAGTTCTTC

abundance: -
v_gene: TRBV9
d_gene: -
j_gene: TRBJ2-1
CDR3aa: CASSVGTRWAVDEQFF
CDR3nt: TGTGCCAGCAGCGTAGGGACACGCTGGGCGGTCGATGAGCAGTTCTTC

abundance: -
v_gene: TRBV2
d_gene: TRBD2
j_gene: TRBJ2-1
CDR3aa: CASTLAGVYNEQFF
CDR3nt: TGTGCCAGCACCCTAGCGGGAGTCTACAATGAGCAGTTCTTC

abundance: -
v_gene: TRBV13
d_gene: -
j_gene: TRBJ1-1
CDR3aa: CASLQGNTEAFF
CDR3nt: TGTGCCAGCCTACAGGGGAACACTGAAGCTTTCTTT

abundance: -
v_gene: TRBV9
d_gene: TRBD1
j_gene: TRBJ2-7
CDR3aa: CASSVATGPSYEQYF
CDR3nt: TGTGCCAGCAGCGTAGCGACAGGGCCTTCCTACGAGCAGTACTTC

abundance: -
v_gene: TRBV9
d_gene: TRBD2
j_gene: TRBJ2-1
CDR3aa: CASSVDSGKQFF
CDR3nt: TGTGCCAGCAGCGTCGATAGCGGGAAGCAGTTCTTC

abundance: few
v_gene: TRBV28
d_gene: TRBD1
j_gene: TRBJ2-7
CDR3aa: CASRADRDEQYF
CDR3nt: TGTGCCAGCAGGGCAGACAGGGACGAGCAGTACTTC

abundance: -
v_gene: TRBV5-6
d_gene: TRBD1
j_gene: TRBJ1-3
CDR3aa: CASVRGHGNTIYF
CDR3nt: TGTGCCAGCGTCAGGGGGCATGGAAACACCATATATTTT

abundance: -
v_gene: TRBV27
d_gene: -
j_gene: TRBJ2-1
CDR3aa: CASSLVAGGILVLKFF
CDR3nt: -

abundance: -
v_gene: TRBV6-5
d_gene: TRBD1
j_gene: TRBJ2-7
CDR3aa: CASTGTGEGYEQYF
CDR3nt: TGTGCCAGCACCGGGACAGGAGAGGGATACGAGCAGTACTTC

abundance: -
v_gene: TRBV13
d_gene: -
j_gene: TRBJ2-7
CDR3aa: CAIDPKRFPRGQYF
CDR3nt: TGTGCCATCGACCCCAAACGGTTCCCGCGGGGGCAGTACTTC

abundance: once
v_gene: TRBV25-1
d_gene: TRBD2
j_gene: TRBJ2-1
CDR3aa: CASSDLGTSGFNEQFF
CDR3nt: TGTGCCAGCAGTGACTTAGGGACTAGCGGGTTCAATGAGCAGTTCTTC

abundance: -
v_gene: TRBV5-1
d_gene: -
j_gene: TRBJ1-1
CDR3aa: CASSRLGGDTEAFF
CDR3nt: TGCGCCAGCAGCCGATTAGGGGGGGACACTGAAGCTTTCTTT

abundance: -
v_gene: TRBV29-1
d_gene: TRBD1
j_gene: TRBJ1-2
CDR3aa: CSDTGTDYGYTF
CDR3nt: TGCAGCGACACCGGGACAGATTATGGCTACACCTTC

abundance: -
v_gene: TRBV19
d_gene: -
j_gene: TRBJ2-4
CDR3aa: CASSMERVAKNIQYF
CDR3nt: TGTGCCAGTAGTATGGAACGGGTAGCCAAAAACATTCAGTACTTC